The 3 T cell receptor beta chains presented below share a single source sample, sequenced in a study of cytomegalovirus exposure and HLA in healthy donors. The primer mix had 60 Vbeta and 13 Jbeta primers. Assay: immunoSEQ multiplex PCR; the TCRdb copy retains only in-frame clones and omits some. This table has roughly 120,000 clones, roughly 87% appearing once. Specimen: PBMCs. The receptor set was obtained from a woman younger than 30 in good health and CMV-seronegative.

This chain uses TRBV6-5 with TRBJ1-5; TRBD1 might be the D (5 bases). Trimming stripped 3 bases from V and 11 bases from J, with 17 bases between. The CDR3 is 14 residues long. Looked up from germline, CDR1 is MNHEY and CDR2 is SVGAGI. The CDR3 sequence is CASSYAGPFMAQHF. The CDR3 coding sequence is TGTGCCAGCAGTTATGCAGGGCCTTTCATGGCCCAGCATTTT.

The genes are TRBV5-6 and TRBJ1-2, with D hard to call. CDR1 and CDR2 (germline): SGHDT, YYEEEE. The CDR3 runs 14 residues. The germline V and J ends were trimmed by 0 bases and 0 bases, with 6 bases remaining between them. The CDR3, as DNA: TGTGCCAGCAGCTTGGGCAGGACTAACTATGGCTACACCTTC. Protein product: CASSLGRTNYGYTF.

J is TRBJ2-5 and V is TRBV5-4; 10 bases map to TRBD2. J lost 5 bases, V lost 0 bases, and 7 bases had no gene match. Per germline, CDR1 SGHNT and CDR2 YYREEE (reference sequence). This CDR3 is 16 amino acids long. The CDR3 spells CASSLEVAGGGETQYF. CDR3 coding DNA: TGTGCCAGCAGCTTGGAGGTAGCGGGAGGAGGTGAGACCCAGTACTTC.